This T cell receptor (beta chain) emerged from a study of blood T cell repertoires in COVID-19. About the research overall: Material from acute and convalescent COVID-19 was sourced from the United States, Italy and Spain. Sample material is recorded as cDNA or gDNA derived from T cells, B-cell-depleted T cells, or PBMCs.

The CDR3 extends over 16 amino acids. J was trimmed by 2 bases and V by 3 bases; bases with no gene match: 12. Germline CDR1 SQVTM, CDR2 ANQGSEA. Source study methods: Amplification from reference gene primers served as the basis for estimated nucleated cell counts. The data were produced by immunoSEQ multiplex PCR, yet TCRdb's version contains in-frame clones alone and is incomplete. V and J calls plus clone size are reproduced from that table; the DNA served to infer D and trimming. The table shows roughly 200,000 clones, with almost 90% occurring only once. The specimen sequenced was peripheral blood. The chain is built from TRBV29-1 and TRBJ2-5; 7 positions agree with TRBD2. This TCR came from a man between 18 and 35 years old with active or convalescent COVID-19. CDR3 loop: CSVESNGLGGQETQYF. The CDR3 nucleotides are TGCAGCGTTGAGTCCAACGGACTAGGAGGACAAGAGACCCAGTACTTC.